The 14 T cell receptor beta chains below come from one sample, sequenced in a study of regulatory and conventional T cells in RAG deficiency. Only in-frame clones appear in the TCRdb table, and some are missing; sequencing was by immunoSEQ multiplex PCR. Of 30,000 to 35,000 clones in the sample, about 90% were seen once. The data were also submitted as part of a second study, on regulatory T cells. In that study: Amplification used 52 TRBV primers and 13 TRBJ primers.

The sequenced sample consisted of CD8+ T cells sorted from blood. All receptors derive from a human donor in good health.

This chain joins TRBV9 and TRBJ2-3; 12 bases match TRBD2. The CDR3 totals 17 residues. With 2 bases clipped from V and 6 bases from J, the junction kept 10 bases outside the gene matches. Germline V gene sequence: CDR1 SGDLS, CDR2 YYNGEE. The CDR3 DNA reads TGTGCCAGCAGCGTTCGGGAACTAGCGGGAGGATTGGATACGCAGTATTTT. Its protein is CASSVRELAGGLDTQYF.

The chain has TRBV7-6 and TRBJ2-5; weak D call: TRBD1 (6 bases). From germline, CDR1 is SGHVS and CDR2 FNYEAQ. This CDR3 has 16 amino acids. V lost 1 base, J lost 5 bases, and 17 bases lay in between. The chain's CDR3 is CASSLEARGWGETQYF. The CDR3 DNA follows: TGTGCCAGCAGCTTAGAAGCCAGGGGCTGGGGGGAGACCCAGTACTTC.

CDR3: CASSERSRGNQPQHF. As DNA, the CDR3 is TGTGCCAGCAGCGAGCGAAGTCGGGGCAATCAGCCCCAGCATTTT. The chain employs TRBV28 and TRBJ1-5; D gene ambiguous. The V and J ends lost 6 bases and 2 bases respectively, with 14 bases between them. The CDR3 contains 15 residues. From germline, CDR1 is MDHEN and CDR2 SYDVKM.

The chain uses TRBV19 and TRBJ2-7; weak D call: TRBD2 (6 bases). The germline gives CDR1 LNHDA, CDR2 SQIVND (reference sequence). This CDR3 has 13 residues. V dropped 5 bases and J dropped 3 bases, with 11 bases sitting between them. The CDR3 nucleotides read TGTGCCAGTAGTCCGGGGGTATACTACGAGCAGTACTTC. It translates to CASSPGVYYEQYF.

The rearrangement uses TRBV13 and TRBJ1-1; D is undetermined. V lost 5 bases and J lost 1, with 14 bases in between. Germline V gene sequence: CDR1 PRHDT, CDR2 FYEKMQ (reference sequence). This CDR3 has 15 residues. The CDR3 nucleotides are TGTGCCAGCAGCGTAGCCGGCACTGGGAACACTGAAGCTTTCTTT. It is translated as CASSVAGTGNTEAFF.

Only one count was recorded for this clone. The CDR3 region is CASSEVLGGPGNTIYF. CDR3 bases: TGTGCCAGCAGCGAGGTTTTGGGGGGCCCAGGAAACACCATATATTTT. The chain joins TRBV7-9 to TRBJ1-3; D might be TRBD1 (6 bases). Germline loops: CDR1 SEHNR, CDR2 FQNEAQ (reference sequence). The CDR3 is 16 amino acids. V lost 5 bases to trimming and J lost 4 bases, with 18 bases between them.

The CDR3 sequence: CASTPGLAGRTDTQYF. The CDR3 region has the DNA TGTGCCAGTACCCCGGGACTAGCGGGCCGCACAGATACGCAGTATTTT. V usage is TRBV19 and J usage is TRBJ2-3; 12 nucleotides match TRBD2. The CDR3 runs to 16 residues. V shed 7 bases and J 1 base; nucleotides not matched to a gene: 6. Germline lookup yields CDR1 LNHDA and CDR2 SQIVND (reference sequence).

The chain combines TRBV11-2 with TRBJ2-7; tentatively, D is TRBD1 or TRBD2 (5 bases each). This CDR3 spans 14 amino acids. CDR1 is SGHAT, CDR2 FQNNGV, per germline. V was trimmed by 5 bases and J by 0 bases, leaving 11 bases between them. CDR3 sequence: CASSPRDGSYEQYF. The CDR3 bases are TGTGCCAGCAGCCCGAGGGACGGCTCCTACGAGCAGTACTTC.

This chain links TRBV7-3 with TRBJ1-1; D not resolved. Germline CDR1 is SGHTA and CDR2 is FQGTGA. With 2 bases removed from V and 7 bases from J, the gap between germline ends came to 11 bases. The CDR3 has 13 amino acids. The CDR3 DNA reads as TGTGCCAGCAGCTTACTTGGCAGCAGTGAAGCTTTCTTT. Protein product: CASSLLGSSEAFF.

This clone was counted once. In nucleotides, the CDR3 is TGTGCCAGCAGTTTATCATCAGGGTACGAGCAGTACTTC. Protein product: CASSLSSGYEQYF. The rearrangement uses TRBV27 and TRBJ2-7, with D perhaps matching TRBD1 (5 bases). Per germline, CDR1 MNHEY and CDR2 SMNVEV (reference sequence). CDR3 length equals 13 residues. V was cut by 0 bases and J by 4 bases, with 7 bases left in between.

The chain couples TRBV27 to TRBJ2-1; 8 bases agree with TRBD2. The CDR3 contains 16 residues. CDR1 MNHEY and CDR2 SMNVEV come from the germline V gene (reference sequence). Unmatched junction bases numbered 4, after V lost 0 bases and J lost 3 bases. CDR3 region: CASSLSGLGGYNEQFF. DNA for the CDR3: TGTGCCAGCAGTTTATCGGGACTAGGCGGCTACAATGAGCAGTTCTTC.

This chain connects TRBV7-9 to TRBJ1-5, with D possibly matching TRBD1 (5 bases). Germline CDR1 reads SEHNR; CDR2 reads FQNEAQ (reference sequence). This CDR3 region has 12 residues. V gave up 5 bases and J gave up 6 bases, with 8 bases separating them. CDR3 protein: CASSPGAQPQHF. CDR3 sequence (DNA): TGTGCCAGCAGCCCCGGGGCTCAGCCCCAGCATTTT.

The CDR3 is CACRGAKNIQYF. CDR3 bases: TGTGCCTGCAGGGGAGCCAAAAACATTCAGTACTTC. This sequence joins TRBV30 and TRBJ2-4; possible D gene TRBD1, 6 bases. V was trimmed by 6 bases and J by 0 bases, leaving 6 bases between them. Germline V gives CDR1 GTSNPN, CDR2 SVGIG (reference sequence). CDR3 length equals 12 residues.

The J gene is TRBJ2-3, the V gene TRBV5-6; no reliable D call. The CDR3 runs to 11 residues. Germline loops: CDR1 SGHDT, CDR2 YYEEEE. Trimming stripped 2 bases from V and 6 bases from J, with 4 bases between. For the CDR3, the DNA is TGTGCCAGCAGCTTAGGGGATACGCAGTATTTT. This sequence encodes CASSLGDTQYF.